This entry lists 8 T cell receptor beta chains sequenced from one sample in a study of blood T cell repertoires in COVID-19. Sequencing was performed with immunoSEQ multiplex PCR; in TCRdb, only in-frame clones are kept and a portion is missing. This table holds over 200,000 clones, approximately 88% found once. The specimen was peripheral blood. The source of these receptors is a man aged 55-75 years who had recovered from COVID-19.

The V call is TRBV18, the J call TRBJ2-5; D may be TRBD2 (6 bases). Germline values: CDR1 KGHSH, CDR2 LQKENI. Trimming took off 6 bases at V and 1 base at J, with 15 bases between the two ends. CDR3 length: 15 amino acids. CDR3 region: CASSHILAIQETQYF. Written as DNA, the CDR3 is TGTGCCAGCTCGCACATCCTAGCGATCCAAGAGACCCAGTACTTC.

The rearrangement joins TRBV5-4 to TRBJ2-1, with 7 bases that match TRBD2. Trimming at V came to 5 bases and at J to 0 bases, leaving 5 bases not matched to a gene. Per germline, CDR1 SGHNT and CDR2 YYREEE (reference sequence). This CDR3 has 15 amino acids. The CDR3 is CASRAERGSYNEQFF. Here the CDR3 DNA reads TGTGCCAGCAGAGCTGAGCGGGGCTCCTACAATGAGCAGTTCTTC. The entire variable domain, with the rest obtained from reference TRBV5-4 and TRBJ2-1, is as follows: ETGVTQSPTHLIKTRGQQVTLRCSSQSGHNTVSWYQQALGQGPQFIFQYYREEENGRGNFPPRFSGLQFPNYSSELNVNALELDDSALYLCASRAERGSYNEQFFGPGTRLTVL.

CDR3 sequence: CASSLSGGGTEAFF. CDR3 nucleotides: TGTGCCAGCAGCTTAAGTGGGGGGGGCACTGAAGCTTTCTTT. This rearrangement joins TRBV7-8 to TRBJ1-1, with D maybe TRBD1 (5 bases). Germline V lookup: CDR1 SGHVS, CDR2 FQNEAQ. Trimming shortened V by 2 bases and J by 4 bases, and 11 bases separated the two germline ends. The CDR3 sequence is 14 residues long.

The CDR3 nucleotides are TGTGCCAGCAGTTTACCGGGAGCGTGGAATGAGCAGTTCTTC. Translating it yields CASSLPGAWNEQFF. This chain connects TRBV27 to TRBJ2-1; D is possibly TRBD2 (6 bases). The V end was cut by 2 bases, the J end by 7 bases, with 12 bases between. Germline loops: CDR1 MNHEY, CDR2 SMNVEV (reference sequence). This CDR3 has 14 amino acids.

This clone appeared once. V and J are TRBV27 and TRBJ2-7, with D perhaps matching TRBD1 (5 bases). The length of the CDR3 is 12 residues. Per the germline V gene, CDR1 is MNHEY and CDR2 is SMNVEV (reference sequence). Deletions cut 5 bases from V and 6 bases from J, with 11 bases between. The CDR3 coding sequence is TGTGCCAGCAGTCGCAGGGTTGGCGAGCAGTACTTC. The encoded protein is CASSRRVGEQYF.

The rearrangement joins TRBV6-5 to TRBJ1-1; 7 nucleotides agree with TRBD1. Germline V CDR1 and CDR2: MNHEY, SVGAGI. The CDR3 has 14 amino acids. J was trimmed by 3 bases and V by 6 bases; bases with no gene match: 7. CDR3 nucleotide sequence: TGTGCCAGCAGAGATAACAGGGGCCACACTGAAGCTTTCTTT. It encodes CASRDNRGHTEAFF.

This clone was picked up one time. The chain has TRBV5-1 and TRBJ2-5; TRBD1 matches 9 bases. CDR3 length: 15 residues. Germline V gene sequence: CDR1 SGHRS, CDR2 YFSETQ. The ends lost 4 bases at V and 5 bases at J; junction bases unmatched: 9. The DNA for the CDR3 is TGCGCCAGCAGCCGCACCGGGACAGGGTGGGAGACCCAGTACTTC. It specifies CASSRTGTGWETQYF.

The CDR3 sequence: CASSLGTGGVYGYTF. The CDR3 DNA reads TGTGCCAGCAGCTTAGGGACAGGGGGCGTCTATGGCTACACCTTC. The chain has TRBV7-9 and TRBJ1-2; TRBD1 matches 11 bases. The CDR3 loop spans 15 amino acids. V shed 1 base and J 4 bases; nucleotides not matched to a gene: 2. The germline gives CDR1 SEHNR, CDR2 FQNEAQ (reference sequence).